This entry concerns a single TCR beta chain. The CDR3 has 13 amino acids. V dropped 5 bases and J dropped 4 bases, with 14 bases sitting between them. Germline V gene sequence: CDR1 GTSNPN, CDR2 SVGIG (reference sequence). Method: immunoSEQ multiplex PCR; TCRdb's copy keeps in-frame clones and lacks some. The sample has under 60,000 clones, about 77% seen once. These data belong to a study of blood T cell repertoires in COVID-19. Study overall: Italy, Spain and the United States were the sources of the convalescent and acute COVID-19 samples. Sample material is recorded as cDNA or gDNA derived from T cells, B-cell-depleted T cells, or PBMCs.

This TCR came from a human donor in a cohort sampled during active COVID-19. Material for sequencing was peripheral blood. The V and J genes are TRBV30 and TRBJ2-5; a weak D match, TRBD2 (5 bases). The CDR3 sequence is CAWSRLGGETQYF. CDR3 nucleotide sequence: TGTGCCTGGTCGAGGCTAGGAGGAGAGACCCAGTACTTC.